This T cell receptor beta chain is drawn from a study of human T cells and chemical hapten exposure. Germline loops: CDR1 SSHAT, CDR2 FNYEAQ (reference sequence). CDR3 length: 13 residues. Time point of the sample: patch test 1, 2 weeks after DPC sensitization. Treatment meaning: therapeutic diphenylcyclopropenone sensitization with weekly scalp DPC. There are a few counts of this clonotype. One end of the junction does not line up with germline, which may come from a read error. TCRdb fed the RACE reads into MiXCR, producing one record per CDR3 protein. The sample has some 94,000 distinct CDR3 sequences, roughly an eighth seen once.

The chain has TRBV7-7 and TRBJ2-2, with D uncertain. This specimen was whole blood, taken in connection with sensitization to the hapten diphenylcyclopropenone (DPC). The TCR sequence derives from a middle-aged woman with alopecia areata. Some clones in this sample may be carry-over from other donors' samples. The CDR3 DNA is TGTGCTAGCAGCTTTCAAAGGACCGGGGAGCTGTTTTTT. Protein: CASSFQRTGELFF.